The clone carrying this TCR beta chain was detected only a few times. Its antigen is still unknown. RNA extraction was followed by reverse transcription into cDNA, which acted as the sequencing template. Measured with immunoSEQ multiplex PCR; TCRdb has only the in-frame clones, and not every one. The table includes roughly 200,000 clones, 53% detected once. The germline V gene encodes CDR1 MNHEY and CDR2 SVGAGI. Trimming cost V 8 bases and J 6 bases; bases outside gene matches: 1. This CDR3 spans 11 amino acids. Stated treatment: oral pan-JAK inhibitor, 5-10 mg twice daily. From PBMCs, CD4+ and CD8+ T cells were sorted. The record originates from a study of CD8+ T cells in alopecia areata. Overall study findings and caveats: Throughout tofacitinib, many expanded lesional clones continued to persist in scalp and blood. In scalp, tofacitinib significantly decreased clonality and expanded CD8+ clones among the top 100. Compared with normal scalp, lesional scalp had higher clonality and more expanded CD8+ clones.

The sequence derives from a human donor with alopecia areata. The sequences come from CD8+ T cells sorted from blood, collected at week 24, from a patient treated with tofacitinib. The chain uses TRBV6-5 and TRBJ2-1; 7 bases agree with TRBD1. The DNA for the CDR3 is TGTGCCAGCTCAGGGGGCAATGAGCAGTTCTTC. This codes for CASSGGNEQFF.